This paragraph reports one TCR beta chain. These data belong to a study of control samples from healthy donors and cancer patients. TCRdb keeps only in-frame clones here, not all; method: immunoSEQ multiplex PCR. The repertoire holds a few hundred thousand clones, more than 80% seen once, with roughly 6.4% in the top ten. V lost 0 bases, J lost 11 bases, and 13 bases lay in between. The CDR3 spans 13 residues. Germline values: CDR1 SGHTA, CDR2 FQGNSA. The rearrangement joins TRBV7-2 to TRBJ1-1; D unresolved. Specimen: PBMCs. The clonotype originates from a man aged 40-49 years with head and neck cancer. The DNA for the CDR3 is TGTGCCAGCAGCTTAGCGCGGAGAGGAAACGCTTTCTTT. Its protein is CASSLARRGNAFF.